This TCR beta chain was sequenced during a study of shared clonotypes between healthy human individuals. Here immunoSEQ multiplex PCR was the method, and the copy in TCRdb shows in-frame clones only, minus some. The sample contains about 470,000 clones, more than 75% of which appear only once. Donors, without exception, were Caucasian adults residing in Nashville, Tennessee. CDR1 SQVTM and CDR2 ANQGSEA come from the germline V gene. The CDR3 has 13 residues. Trimming removed 7 bases from V and 1 base from J, with 11 bases in between. The sequenced sample consisted of PBMCs. This TCR derives from a woman aged 40 to 50 in good health. Some clones in this sample may be carry-over from other donors' samples. The chain links TRBV29-1 to TRBJ1-5; a possible D gene is TRBD1 (6 bases). Here the CDR3 reads CSAGGQSNQPQHF. The CDR3 DNA sequence: TGCAGCGCCGGCGGACAGAGCAATCAGCCCCAGCATTTT.